This T cell receptor (beta chain) stems from a study of shared clonotypes between healthy human individuals. Study in general: CD8 memory received one plate per donor, CD8 naive two, CD4 memory three and CD4 naive three.

Here immunoSEQ multiplex PCR was the method, and the copy in TCRdb shows in-frame clones only, minus some. The table has roughly 500,000 clones, approximately 95% seen once. This clone came up once. Per the germline V gene, CDR1 is SGHTA and CDR2 is FQGNSA. This CDR3 has 18 residues. V was pared by 5 bases and J by 3 bases, with 15 bases of the junction left unmatched. This sequence joins TRBV7-2 and TRBJ2-1, with 8 nucleotides matching TRBD2. This receptor was identified in a woman aged 30 to 39 in good health. Sequenced sample: naive CD4+ T cells sorted from blood. Noted subset: CD45RA+ positively selected. The CDR3 sequence is CASSLRDRAGVIYNEQFF. Here the CDR3 DNA reads TGTGCCAGCAGCCTGAGGGATCGAGCGGGAGTTATCTACAATGAGCAGTTCTTC.